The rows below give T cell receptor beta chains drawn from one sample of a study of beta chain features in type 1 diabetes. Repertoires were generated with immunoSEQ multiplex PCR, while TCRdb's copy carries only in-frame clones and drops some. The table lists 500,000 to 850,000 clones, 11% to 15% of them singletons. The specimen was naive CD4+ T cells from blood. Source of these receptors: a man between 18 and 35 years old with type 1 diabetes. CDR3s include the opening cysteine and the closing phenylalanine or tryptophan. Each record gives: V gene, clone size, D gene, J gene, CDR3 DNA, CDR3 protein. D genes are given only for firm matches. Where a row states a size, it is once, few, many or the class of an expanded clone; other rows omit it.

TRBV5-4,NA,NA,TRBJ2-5,TGTGCCAGCAGCTTGGGGGCGGCGTCCCCGGGAGAGACCCAGTACTTC,CASSLGAASPGETQYF
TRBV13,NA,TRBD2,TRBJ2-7,TGTGCCAGCAGCTCCCCGGGACTAGCGCAGGGCGAGCAGTACTTC,CASSSPGLAQGEQYF
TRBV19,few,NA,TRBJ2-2,TGTGCCAGTAGATCAGTTAACACCGGGGAGCTGTTTTTT,CASRSVNTGELFF
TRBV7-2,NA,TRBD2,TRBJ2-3,TGTGCCAGCAGCTTAGTGGGAGGGCCGGATACGCAGTATTTT,CASSLVGGPDTQYF
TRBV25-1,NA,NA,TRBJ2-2,TGTGCCAGCAGTGCATATCCCGGGGAGCTGTTTTTT,CASSAYPGELFF
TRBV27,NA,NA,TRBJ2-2,TGTGCCAGCAGTCATGATGTCCAGGTGGCGAACACCGGGGAGCTGTTTTTT,CASSHDVQVANTGELFF
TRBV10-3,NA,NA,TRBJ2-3,TGTGCCACCGCCCGGGTGGTAGCGGCGCAAAGCACAGATACGCAGTATTTT,CATARVVAAQSTDTQYF
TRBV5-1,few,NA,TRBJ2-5,TGCGCCAGCAGCTTGGACAGGGTGGAGACCCAGTACTTC,CASSLDRVETQYF
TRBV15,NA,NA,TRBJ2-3,TGTGCCACCAGCATTCAAGGACAGACGACAGATACGCAGTATTTT,CATSIQGQTTDTQYF
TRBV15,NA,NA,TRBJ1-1,TGTGCCACCAGCAGGGACACTGAAGCTTTCTTT,CATSRDTEAFF
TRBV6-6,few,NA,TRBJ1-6,TGTGCCAGCAGTTATGGGAAGGCTGGGGGGTCACCCCTCCACTTT,CASSYGKAGGSPLHF
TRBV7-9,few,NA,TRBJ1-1,TGTGCCAGCAGCTTAGCGCGTAACAGTGAAGCTTTCTTT,CASSLARNSEAFF
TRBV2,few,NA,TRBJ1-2,TGTGCCAGCAGTGCCGGACAGAGGACCTATGGCTACACCTTC,CASSAGQRTYGYTF
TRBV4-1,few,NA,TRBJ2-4,TGCGCCAGCAGCCTACAGGGAGCCAAAAACATTCAGTACTTC,CASSLQGAKNIQYF
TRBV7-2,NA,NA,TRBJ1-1,TGTGCCAGCAGCTTACAGGGGTGGGAGACTGAAGCTTTCTTT,CASSLQGWETEAFF
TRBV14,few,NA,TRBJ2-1,TGTGCCAGCAGCCAAGATGAATTTGGGGGGAAGTACTACAATGAGCAGTTCTTC,CASSQDEFGGKYYNEQFF
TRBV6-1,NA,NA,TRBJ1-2,TGTGCCAGCAGTGGGCGAAGGGACTATGGCTACACCTTC,CASSGRRDYGYTF
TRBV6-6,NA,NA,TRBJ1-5,TGTGCCAGCAGTTACCTGTGGACTTCTAGTGCCCAGCATTTT,CASSYLWTSSAQHF
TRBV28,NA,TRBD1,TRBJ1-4,TGTGCCAGCAACGTTATGGGGACAGAACTGTTTTTT,CASNVMGTELFF
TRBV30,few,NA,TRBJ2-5,TGTGCCTGGAGTACAGGGGAGACCCAGTACTTC,CAWSTGETQYF
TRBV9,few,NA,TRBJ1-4,TGTGCCAGCAGCGTAGTAGGGACGCAGGGTGAAAAACTGTTTTTT,CASSVVGTQGEKLFF
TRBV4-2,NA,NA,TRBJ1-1,TGTGCCAGCAGCCAAGAAAGGGCTTTCTTT,CASSQERAFF
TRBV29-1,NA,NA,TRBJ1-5,TGCAGCGTCGCGCGCCAGGACCATCAGCCCCAGCATTTT,CSVARQDHQPQHF
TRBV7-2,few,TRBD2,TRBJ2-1,TGTGCCAGCAGCTTCCGGGCTAGCGGGAGGAATGAGCAGTTCTTC,CASSFRASGRNEQFF
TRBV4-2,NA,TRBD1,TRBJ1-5,TGTGCCAGCAGCCAACGACAGGGCGAGGAGGTCAATCAGCCCCAGCATTTT,CASSQRQGEEVNQPQHF
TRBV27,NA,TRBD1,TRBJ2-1,TGTGCCTCCCTCACTCCCGGGACAGGTTCACCTCACTCCTACAATGAGCAGTTCTTC,CASLTPGTGSPHSYNEQFF
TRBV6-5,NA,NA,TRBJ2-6,TGTGCCAGCAGTTACATCTCTGGGGCCAACGTCCTGACTTTC,CASSYISGANVLTF
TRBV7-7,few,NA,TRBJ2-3,TGTGCTAGCAGCTTAGGCGGTACTAGCACAGATACGCAGTATTTT,CASSLGGTSTDTQYF
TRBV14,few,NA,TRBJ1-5,TGTGCCAGCAGCCCTTCGGGAGTCGGTCAGCCCCAGCATTTT,CASSPSGVGQPQHF
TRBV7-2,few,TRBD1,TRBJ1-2,TGTGCCAGCAGCTTAGGACAGGGGGGCTATGGCTACACCTTC,CASSLGQGGYGYTF
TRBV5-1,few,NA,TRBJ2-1,TGCGCCAGCAGCTTGGTAACGGGCAGTTACAATGAGCAGTTCTTC,CASSLVTGSYNEQFF
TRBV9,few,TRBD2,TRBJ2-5,TGTGCCAGCACCCGGGGGACTAGCGGCTTCCAAGAGACCCAGTACTTC,CASTRGTSGFQETQYF
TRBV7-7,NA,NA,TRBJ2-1,TGTGCTAGCAGCCCCTTAGATACCTCCTACAATGAGCAGTTCTTC,CASSPLDTSYNEQFF
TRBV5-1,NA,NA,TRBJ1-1,TGCGCCAGCAGCTTGGACAGTTCGAACACTGAAGCTTTCTTT,CASSLDSSNTEAFF
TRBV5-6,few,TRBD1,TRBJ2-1,TGTGCCAGCTGGGGCAGGGGGCTCGCCGGTGAGCAGTTCTTC,CASWGRGLAGEQFF
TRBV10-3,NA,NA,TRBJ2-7,TGTGCCATCAGTGAAGGGACTTTCTACGAGCAGTACTTC,CAISEGTFYEQYF
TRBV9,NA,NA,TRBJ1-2,TGTGCCAGCAGCGTAGAGGCGGACTATGGCTACACCTTC,CASSVEADYGYTF
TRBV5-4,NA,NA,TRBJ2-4,TGTGCCAGCAGCTCGCTGGGGCTTGCCAAAAACATTCAGTACTTC,CASSSLGLAKNIQYF
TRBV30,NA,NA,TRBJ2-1,TGTGCCTGGAGTGGGACAGTGAACAATGAGCAGTTCTTC,CAWSGTVNNEQFF
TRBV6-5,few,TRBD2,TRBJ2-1,TGTGCCAGCCGAGGGACTAGCGGATACAATGAGCAGTTCTTC,CASRGTSGYNEQFF
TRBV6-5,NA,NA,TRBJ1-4,TGTGCCAGCAGTGATGGATTTGAGGATGAAAAACTGTTTTTT,CASSDGFEDEKLFF
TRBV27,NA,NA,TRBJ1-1,TGTGCCAGCATCTTCAAACCCGGGACGAACACTGAAGCTTTCTTT,CASIFKPGTNTEAFF
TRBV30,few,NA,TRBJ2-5,TGTGCTACGGGATGGGGAAAGACCCAGTACTTC,CATGWGKTQYF
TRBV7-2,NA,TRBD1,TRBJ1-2,TGTGCCAGCAGCCCCGGGACAGACTCTCGTGGCTACACCTTC,CASSPGTDSRGYTF
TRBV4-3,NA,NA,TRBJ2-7,TGCGCCAGCAGCCAACCAGCTAGAAACAGGGAGCAGTACTTC,CASSQPARNREQYF
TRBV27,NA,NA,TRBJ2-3,TGTGCCAGCAGTTTTCGCGTCACAGATACGCAGTATTTT,CASSFRVTDTQYF
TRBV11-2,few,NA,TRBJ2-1,TGTGCCAGCAGCTTAGATTCAAGAGTAGCAGGCTACAATGAGCAGTTCTTC,CASSLDSRVAGYNEQFF
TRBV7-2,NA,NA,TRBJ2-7,TGTGCCAGCAGCCCCCAACTTTACGAGCAGTACTTC,CASSPQLYEQYF